The rows below give T cell receptor beta chains drawn from one sample of a study of beta chain features in type 1 diabetes. Assay: immunoSEQ multiplex PCR; the TCRdb copy retains only in-frame clones and omits some. This table has around 340,000 clones, roughly 9% appearing once. Source material: central memory CD4+ T cells from blood. The receptors originated from a man aged 25-45 years with type 1 diabetes. The CDR3 runs from the conserved cysteine through the conserved F or W.

v_call cdr3_aa
TRBV4-3 CASSQDIQNQETQYF
TRBV2 CASKSSGNTIYF
TRBV11-3 CASSRDFSTEAFF
TRBV30 CAWSRGTSGAGDTQYF
TRBV30 CASGQSQPQHF
TRBV30 CAWSSGTGELFF
TRBV10-3 CAISGEGQGIDNQPQHF
TRBV20-1 CSAGPDSPQHF
TRBV5-6 CASSFGLAGDYTGELFF
TRBV7-2 CASSFSLSGGEQYF